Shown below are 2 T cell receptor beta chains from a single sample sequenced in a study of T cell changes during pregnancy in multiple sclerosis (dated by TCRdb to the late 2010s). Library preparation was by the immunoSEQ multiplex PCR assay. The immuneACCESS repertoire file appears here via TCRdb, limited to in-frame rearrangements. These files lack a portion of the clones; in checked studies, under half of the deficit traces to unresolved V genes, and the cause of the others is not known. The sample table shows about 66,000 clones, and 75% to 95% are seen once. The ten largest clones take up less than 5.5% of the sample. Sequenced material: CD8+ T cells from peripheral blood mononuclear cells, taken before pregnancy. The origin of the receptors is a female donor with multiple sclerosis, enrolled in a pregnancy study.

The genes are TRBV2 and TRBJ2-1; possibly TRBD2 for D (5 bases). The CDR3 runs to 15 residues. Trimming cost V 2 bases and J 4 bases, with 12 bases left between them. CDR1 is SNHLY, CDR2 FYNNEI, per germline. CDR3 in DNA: TGTGCCAGCAGTGAAACAAGCGGCATTTACAATGAGCAGTTCTTC. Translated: CASSETSGIYNEQFF.

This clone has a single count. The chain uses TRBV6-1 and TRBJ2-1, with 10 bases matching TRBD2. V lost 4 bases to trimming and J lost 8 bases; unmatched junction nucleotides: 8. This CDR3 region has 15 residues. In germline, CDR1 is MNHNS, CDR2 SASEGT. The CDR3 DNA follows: TGTGCCAGCAGTGGGACTAGCGGCCTTCGCGATGAGCAGTTCTTC. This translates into CASSGTSGLRDEQFF.